The 20 T cell receptor beta chains below all came from one sample that was sequenced in a study of T cell repertoires in cytomegalovirus infection (dated by TCRdb to about 2019). Instrument used: Illumina HiSeq 1500. In-frame beta chains were kept once TCRdb had trimmed the public reads at Q25 with fastp and called clones with MiXCR. Duplicate CDR3 protein sequences are folded into a single record with the most common DNA and genes. For this sample there are more than 300,000 distinct CDR3 sequences; approximately 35% appear just once. About 13% of the sample comes from the top ten. No antigen is known for these receptors. Reading the label with the study, this specimen's treatment or condition is: in vitro stimulation with specific CMV peptide epitopes to enrich CMV-specific T cells. The sequences come from cultured PBMCs, collected from culture after CMV antigen stimulation. These receptors originate from a human donor in good health (CMV status not recorded). Some clones in this sample may be carry-over from other donors' samples.

This sequence joins TRBV28 and TRBJ2-3, with TRBD2 identical over 7 bases. Germline trimming cut 3 bases from V and 5 bases from J; bases unmatched to any gene: 8. The CDR3 has 15 residues. Germline values: CDR1 MDHEN, CDR2 SYDVKM. The CDR3 sequence is CASSLVGRRGDTQYF. CDR3 coding DNA: TGTGCCAGCAGTTTGGTCGGGAGGCGAGGAGATACGCAGTATTTT.

This clonotype was observed at least ten times. This chain uses TRBV7-9 with TRBJ2-1; TRBD1 aligns across 7 bases. Trimming at V came to 5 bases and at J to 9 bases, leaving 16 bases not matched to a gene. Germline CDR1 SEHNR, CDR2 FQNEAQ (reference sequence). The CDR3 loop spans 16 amino acids. CDR3 loop: CASSATGPPASGEQFF. Here the CDR3 DNA reads TGTGCCAGCAGCGCGACAGGGCCCCCTGCTTCGGGTGAGCAGTTCTTC.

This clonotype was picked up many times. For the CDR3, the DNA is TGTGCCAGCAGCTCACCCGGGACAGGGGTGTACGGCTACACCTTC. Residues: CASSSPGTGVYGYTF. J is TRBJ1-2 and V is TRBV7-2; TRBD1 matches at 10 bases. V lost 4 bases and J lost 8; bases outside the gene matches: 10. The CDR3 runs 15 residues. Per the germline V gene, CDR1 is SGHTA and CDR2 is FQGNSA.

As concerns this clonotype: The junction and the germline gene differ at one end; a read error may be behind it. The chain joins TRBV27 to TRBJ1-2, with a weak D call TRBD1 (5 bases). The V gene's germline CDR1 is MNHEY and CDR2 SMNVEV (reference sequence). The CDR3 is made up of 15 amino acids. For the CDR3, the DNA is TGTGCCAGCGGTCTGTTCGGGGGAGGTAACTGTGGCTACACCTTC. It translates to CASGLFGGGNCGYTF.

The chain is built from TRBV6-2 or TRBV6-3 and TRBJ1-5, with 7 bases identical to TRBD1. CDR1 MNHEY and CDR2 SVGEGT come from the germline V gene. Losses at the gene ends were 4 bases for V and 5 bases for J; bases not matched to a gene: 17. This CDR3 contains 18 residues. For the CDR3, the DNA is TGTGCCAGCAGTTGCTACGGGACAGCGGCGTGTTTCGATCAGCCCCAGCATTTT. It is translated as CASSCYGTAACFDQPQHF.

The DNA of the CDR3 is TGTGCCAGTAGCCCAGGGACAGGCAATTCACCCCTCCACTTT. This translates into CASSPGTGNSPLHF. The J gene is TRBJ1-6, the V gene TRBV19, with TRBD1 identical over 8 bases. After removal of 6 bases from V and 7 bases from J, the junction contained 5 bases not matched to a gene. The CDR3 is 14 amino acids. The germline V gene has CDR1 LNHDA and CDR2 SQIVND (reference sequence).

This clonotype turned up a few times. The chain couples TRBV29-1 to TRBJ1-2; tentatively, D is TRBD1 (5 bases). The CDR3 consists of 16 residues. The germline V and J ends were trimmed by 0 bases and 4 bases, with 18 bases remaining between them. The germline V gene has CDR1 SQVTM and CDR2 ANQGSEA. This CDR3 reads CSVEDSSGRSSYGYTF. In DNA form, the CDR3 reads TGCAGCGTTGAAGATTCTTCAGGGAGATCCAGCTATGGCTACACCTTC.

V is TRBV4-3 and J is TRBJ2-3; perhaps TRBD2 as D (6 bases). The V end was cut by 0 bases, the J end by 2 bases, with 18 bases between. The germline V gene has CDR1 LGHNA and CDR2 YSLEER. The CDR3 length is 18 residues. In DNA form, the CDR3 reads TGCGCCAGCAGCCAAGATATGAGGAGGGAGTGGGTCACAGATACGCAGTATTTT. Protein sequence: CASSQDMRREWVTDTQYF.

This clonotype was seen a few times. The chain links TRBV6-2 or TRBV6-3 to TRBJ2-7, with unresolved D. The CDR3 covers 15 residues. V gave up 2 bases and J gave up 3 bases, with 14 bases separating them. Germline assignment: CDR1 MNHEY and CDR2 SVGEGT. The CDR3 nucleotides are TGTGCCAGCAGTTACGGGTCGGTAAGATTCTACGAGCAGTACTTC. This sequence encodes CASSYGSVRFYEQYF.

The gene calls are TRBV5-1 and TRBJ2-7, with D tentatively TRBD2 (5 bases). Germline assignment: CDR1 SGHRS and CDR2 YFSETQ. Trimming pared 1 base from V and 4 bases from J, leaving 12 bases between. The CDR3 length is 14 residues. CDR3 nucleotide sequence: TGCGCCAGCAGCTTGCTAGGCGCGGGTTACGAGCAGTACGTC. Translated, it gives CASSLLGAGYEQYV.

This clonotype appeared a few times. This rearrangement joins TRBV11-2 to TRBJ1-1; TRBD1 might be the D (6 bases). This CDR3 spans 14 amino acids. Germline V gene sequence: CDR1 SGHAT, CDR2 FQNNGV. V was pared by 0 bases and J by 14 bases, with 19 bases between. The CDR3 DNA sequence: TGTGCCAGCAGCTTAGAAAGGGGGAGTCCCCCGAGCTTCTTT. This sequence encodes CASSLERGSPPSFF.

Only a few counts were recorded for this clonotype. The chain recombines TRBV7-8 with TRBJ2-5, with D possibly matching TRBD2 (6 bases). V lost 5 bases and J 5 bases, leaving 24 bases between the germline ends. Germline lookup yields CDR1 SGHVS and CDR2 FQNEAQ. The CDR3 runs 17 residues. This CDR3 reads CASSLRSTSRGWETQYF. The CDR3 coding sequence is TGTGCCAGCAGCCTTCGTAGCACTAGCCGGGGATGGGAGACCCAGTACTTC. The variable domain in full, with the rest retrieved from reference TRBV7-8 and TRBJ2-5, is GAGVSQSPRYKVAKRGQDVALRCDPISGHVSLFWYQQALGQGPEFLTYFQNEAQLDKSGLPSDRFFAERPEGSVSTLKIQRTQQEDSAVYLCASSLRSTSRGWETQYFGPGTRLLVL.

This sequence joins TRBV12-5 and TRBJ2-3; TRBD2 might be the D (6 bases). The length of the CDR3 is 15 residues. CDR1 LGHNT and CDR2 FRNRAP come from the germline V gene. V was shortened by 3 bases and J by 4 bases, with 14 bases between the two germline ends. As DNA, the CDR3 is TGTGCTAGTGGTTTAGCCGGGACTTCTTCAGATACGCAGTATTTT. Protein sequence: CASGLAGTSSDTQYF.

V gene TRBV29-1 combines with J gene TRBJ2-1, with TRBD1 identical over 8 bases. The CDR3 loop spans 12 amino acids. J lost 8 bases, V lost 8 bases, and 8 bases had no gene match. Germline V gene sequence: CDR1 SQVTM, CDR2 ANQGSEA. The CDR3 DNA reads as TGCAGCCATAAGACAGGGGTTGATGAGCAGTTCTTC. It yields the protein CSHKTGVDEQFF.

V usage is TRBV11-3 and J usage is TRBJ1-1, with no clear D. Germline values: CDR1 SGHNT, CDR2 YENEEA. This CDR3 comprises 17 residues. V lost 3 bases, J lost 6 bases, and 23 bases lay in between. CDR3 in amino acids: CASSLNRVSPWRAEAFF. The CDR3 DNA reads TGTGCCAGCAGCTTGAACCGGGTTTCACCTTGGCGGGCTGAAGCTTTCTTT.

In its sample, this clonotype was seen many times. This chain connects TRBV6-1 to TRBJ2-5; weak D call: TRBD1 (5 bases). Germline lookup yields CDR1 MNHNS and CDR2 SASEGT. The CDR3 covers 13 residues. V dropped 8 bases and J dropped 5 bases, with 15 bases sitting between them. As DNA, the CDR3 is TGTGCCAGCGCCAGGGTTGCGCCGGAGACCCAGTACTTC. Its protein product is CASARVAPETQYF.

This clonotype came up a few times. The J gene is TRBJ2-7, the V gene TRBV7-8; possible D gene TRBD1, 5 bases. This CDR3 is 14 amino acids long. CDR1 SGHVS and CDR2 FQNEAQ come from the germline V gene. With 4 bases removed from V and 0 bases from J, the gap between germline ends came to 10 bases. CDR3 loop: CASSSTGNSYEQYF. The CDR3 nucleotides read TGTGCCAGCAGCTCAACAGGCAACTCCTACGAGCAGTACTTC.

The chain recombines TRBV24-1 with TRBJ2-6; D gene uncertain. Deletions cut 7 bases from V and 0 bases from J, with 3 bases between. Germline V CDR1 and CDR2: KGHDR, SFDVKD. The CDR3 loop spans 13 amino acids. The CDR3 nucleotides are TGTGCCACCAGGAGCTCTGGGGCCAACGTCCTGACTTTC. The encoded protein is CATRSSGANVLTF.

The chain recombines TRBV27 with TRBJ2-7; 8 bases align to TRBD2. V was pared by 5 bases and J by 0 bases, with 15 bases of the junction left unmatched. Germline CDR1 and CDR2: MNHEY and SMNVEV (reference sequence). CDR3 size: 18 residues. The CDR3 here is CASSHGSGLVPLSYEQYV. DNA for the CDR3: TGTGCCAGCAGTCACGGATCGGGACTAGTTCCCCTCTCCTACGAGCAGTACGTC.

The V call is TRBV6-1, the J call TRBJ1-5; D is unclear. Germline V gene sequence: CDR1 MNHNS, CDR2 SASEGT. With 4 bases removed from V and 4 bases from J, the gap between germline ends came to 11 bases. The length of the CDR3 is 14 residues. The CDR3 DNA sequence: TGTGCCAGCAGTGTGGTACAGATTAATCAGCCCCAGCATTTT. It encodes CASSVVQINQPQHF.